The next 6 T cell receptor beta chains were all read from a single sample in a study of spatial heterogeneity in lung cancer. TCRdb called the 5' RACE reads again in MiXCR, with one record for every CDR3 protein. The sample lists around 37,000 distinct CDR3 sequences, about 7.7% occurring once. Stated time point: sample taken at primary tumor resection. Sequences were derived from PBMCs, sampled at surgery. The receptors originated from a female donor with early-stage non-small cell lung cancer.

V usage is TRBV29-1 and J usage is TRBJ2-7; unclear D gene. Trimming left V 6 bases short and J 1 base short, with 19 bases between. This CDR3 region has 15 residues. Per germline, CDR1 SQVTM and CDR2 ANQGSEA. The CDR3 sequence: CSVAGWHETSYEQYF. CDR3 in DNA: TGCAGCGTCGCCGGGTGGCACGAGACGTCCTACGAGCAGTACTTC.

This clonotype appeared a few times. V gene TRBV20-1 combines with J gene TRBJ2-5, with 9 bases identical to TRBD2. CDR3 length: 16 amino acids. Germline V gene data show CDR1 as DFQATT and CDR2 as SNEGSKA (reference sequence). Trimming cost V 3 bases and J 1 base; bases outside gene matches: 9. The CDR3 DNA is TGCAGTGCTAGGCTCCGACTAGCGGATTCCCAAGAGACCCAGTACTTC. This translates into CSARLRLADSQETQYF.

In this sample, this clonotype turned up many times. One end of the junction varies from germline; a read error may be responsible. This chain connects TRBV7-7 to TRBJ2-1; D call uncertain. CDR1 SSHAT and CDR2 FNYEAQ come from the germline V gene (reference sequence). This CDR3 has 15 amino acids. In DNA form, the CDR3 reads TGTGCTAGCAGCTTGGGCTACTCTCCCTACAATGAGCAGTTCTTC. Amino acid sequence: CASSLGYSPYNEQFF.

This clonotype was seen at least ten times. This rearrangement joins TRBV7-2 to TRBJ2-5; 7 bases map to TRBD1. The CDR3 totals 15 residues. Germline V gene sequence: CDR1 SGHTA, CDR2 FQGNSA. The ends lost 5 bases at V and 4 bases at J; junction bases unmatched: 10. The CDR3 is CASSPGGQARETQYF. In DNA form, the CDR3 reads TGTGCCAGCAGCCCTGGCGGACAGGCGAGAGAGACCCAGTACTTC.

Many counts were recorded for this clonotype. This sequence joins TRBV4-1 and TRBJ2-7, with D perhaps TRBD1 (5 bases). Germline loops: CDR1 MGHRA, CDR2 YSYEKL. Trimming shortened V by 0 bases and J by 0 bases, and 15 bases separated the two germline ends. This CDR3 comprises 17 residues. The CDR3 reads CASSQDPGFRGSYEQYF. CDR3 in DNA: TGCGCCAGCAGCCAAGACCCCGGGTTTAGGGGCTCCTACGAGCAGTACTTC.

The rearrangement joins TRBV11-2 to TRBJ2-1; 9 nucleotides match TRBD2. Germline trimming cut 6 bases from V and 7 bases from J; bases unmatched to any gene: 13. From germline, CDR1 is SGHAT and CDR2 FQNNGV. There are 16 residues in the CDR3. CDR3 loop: CASRTTGGGAGNEQFF. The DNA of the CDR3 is TGTGCCAGCAGGACGACTGGCGGGGGGGCCGGGAATGAGCAGTTCTTC.